This TCR beta chain is drawn from a study of post-analysis software for immune sequencing data (dated by TCRdb to 2014 to 2015). As for the study more broadly: The recorded disease courses included relapsing-remitting, secondary progressive and progressive-relapsing multiple sclerosis, and some patients had no subtype annotation. The multiple sclerosis patient repertoires were compared with 11 previously published healthy control repertoires from donors aged roughly 6 to 27 years. A subset of samples was prepared in parallel using single-end sample barcoding, then pooled and co-amplified after Illumina adapter ligation. On the study overall, not on this receptor specifically: Strong co-clustering of samples prepared in the same batch was shown by direct clustering with F measure, prompting a batch-effect correction. The multiple sclerosis patient group was slightly younger than the control group. Significantly lower normalized Chao1 diversity was found in multiple sclerosis patients than in controls, suggesting substantial peripheral T-cell clonal expansion. Roughly 5 TRBV segments, including TRBV5-6, TRBV5-1 and TRBV20-1, were significantly more frequent in patients than controls.

To demonstrate the VDJtools post-analysis software, TCR beta repertoires were profiled from the peripheral blood of 13 young patients with multiple sclerosis. The patients with multiple sclerosis were children and adolescents between roughly 6 and 16 years of age. Library preparation used PCR. Sequencing relied on an Illumina HiSeq 2500. Unique molecular identifiers were incorporated into TCR beta cDNA libraries to reduce PCR and sequencing biases. Roughly 0.5 million cDNA molecules were obtained per 1 to 10 million input T cells, so each molecule approximated one T cell. Patient libraries were prepared and sequenced with the same protocol used for the earlier healthy control dataset. Samples belonging to the same batch were prepared together, multiplexed and sequenced on a shared HiSeq lane. The authors processed their data as follows. Raw barcoded reads were processed with MIGEC, discarding single-read molecular identifier groups before consensus assembly and CDR3 extraction. VDJtools was used for post-analysis of the clonotype tables, with diversity normalized by down-sampling every dataset to the smallest sample size. Repertoire overlap clustering matched CDR3 amino acid but not nucleotide sequences to correct batch-related cross-sample contamination. The public sequencing data were trimmed at Q25 with fastp and processed into clonotypes with MiXCR by TCRdb, which kept only in-frame beta chains. Every distinct CDR3 protein forms one entry, paired with its most common genes and DNA. The V and J calls shown here were made by TCRdb, not taken from the authors' results. For this sample the table gives 400,000 to 500,000 distinct CDR3 sequences, of which 39% were detected only once. About 7.6% of the sample is held by the ten biggest clonotypes.

For this clonotype: The antigen it recognizes is unknown. No much larger clone exists at a distance of one base, and base qualities are not known.

Inclusive of the bounding cysteine and phenylalanine, the CDR3 is 16 residues long. CDR3 DNA only is kept here, 48 bases in frame from base 1. The germline V gene supplies CDR1 SGHAT and CDR2 FQNNGV. V is pared back by 2 bases and J by 2 bases, with 14 bases lying between the germline termini. The specimen sequenced was blood. This receptor was taken from a girl aged 2-10 years with multiple sclerosis. The sequence joins TRBV11-2 to TRBJ2-3; D gene: possibly TRBD2, on 6 matching bases. The sequenced DNA: TGTGCCAGCAGCTTATTGGGGAGGAGGGACACAGATACGCAGTATTTT. The resulting protein is CASSLLGRRDTDTQYF.